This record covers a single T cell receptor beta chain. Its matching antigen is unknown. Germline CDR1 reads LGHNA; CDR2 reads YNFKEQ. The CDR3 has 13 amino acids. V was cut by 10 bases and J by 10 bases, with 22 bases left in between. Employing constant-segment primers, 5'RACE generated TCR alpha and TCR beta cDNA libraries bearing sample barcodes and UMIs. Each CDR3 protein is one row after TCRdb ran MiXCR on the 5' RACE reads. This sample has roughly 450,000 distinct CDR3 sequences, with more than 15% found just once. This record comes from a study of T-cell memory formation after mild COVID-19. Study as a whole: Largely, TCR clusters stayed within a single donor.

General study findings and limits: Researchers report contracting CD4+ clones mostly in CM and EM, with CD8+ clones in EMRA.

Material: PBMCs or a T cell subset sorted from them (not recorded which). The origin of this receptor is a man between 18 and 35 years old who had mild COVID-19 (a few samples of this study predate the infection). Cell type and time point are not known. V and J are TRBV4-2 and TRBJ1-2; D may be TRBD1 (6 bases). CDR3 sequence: CATSRTGNLDYTF. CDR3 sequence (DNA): TGTGCCACCTCCCGAACAGGGAATCTGGACTACACCTTC.